This is a list of T cell receptor beta chains from one sample in a study of shared T cell receptors in the human thymus. Sequencing used immunoSEQ multiplex PCR; TCRdb keeps in-frame clones, though not all of them. The sample includes about 380,000 clones, approximately 95% of them seen just once. The sequencing sample was made of thymocytes. The receptors shown here come from a human donor. The CDR3 runs from the conserved cysteine through the conserved F or W. The D gene is left open where the match is weak. The size entry is marked missing in some rows and otherwise reads once, few, many or a size class.

NA	TRBJ2-2	TRBV29-1	NA	TGCAGCGTTGACTATTTTGGGGCCGCGAACACCGGGGAGCTGTTTTTT	CSVDYFGAANTGELFF
once	TRBJ2-7	TRBV9	TRBD2	TGTGCCAGCAGCGTAGGGGTATCTTTTAGCGGGGCTAATTCCTACGAGCAGTACTTC	CASSVGVSFSGANSYEQYF
NA	TRBJ2-2	TRBV5-6	NA	TGTGCCAGCAGGGGGATAGGAGGGAGGACCGGGGAGCTGTTTTTT	CASRGIGGRTGELFF
NA	TRBJ2-7	TRBV7-2	TRBD1	TGTGCCAGCAGCTCTCCAGGACAGGTTGGAGCCTACGAGCAGTACTTC	CASSSPGQVGAYEQYF
NA	TRBJ2-5	TRBV11-2	TRBD2	TGTGCCAGCAGCCCACGACTAGCCGCGGGAGAGACCCAGTACTTC	CASSPRLAAGETQYF
NA	TRBJ2-7	TRBV10-3	NA	TGTGCCATCAGTGAAGGGGGGCGGGGAGAGTACTTC	CAISEGGRGEYF
NA	TRBJ2-7	TRBV11-2	TRBD2	TGTGCCAGCAGCTTAGAAGTCTGCCCGGGGGGGTACGAGCAGTACTTC	CASSLEVCPGGYEQYF
NA	TRBJ2-7	TRBV28	TRBD1	TGTGCCAGCAGTTTAGAATGTCGGACATTTAGGGGGCCTATCCTTACGAGGCAGTACTTC	CASSLECRTFRGPILTRQYF
NA	TRBJ2-7	TRBV7-9	NA	TGTGCCAGCAGCTTAATTGGGACTTTGAGCTCCTACGAGCAGTACTTC	CASSLIGTLSSYEQYF
NA	TRBJ1-1	TRBV28	NA	TGTGCCAGCTCAACAATGGTGACAGGCGCTATGAACACTGAAGCTTTCTTT	CASSTMVTGAMNTEAFF
NA	TRBJ1-2	TRBV5-4	NA	TGTGCCAGCAGCTTGCTAATTTGGCCAGGGACGTCCTATGGCTACACCTTC	CASSLLIWPGTSYGYTF
NA	TRBJ2-1	TRBV7-3	TRBD2	TGTGCCAGCAGCTTAGGGGGGGTCCACGGGACTAGCGGACCCAATGAGCAGTTCTTC	CASSLGGVHGTSGPNEQFF
NA	TRBJ2-5	TRBV4-2	NA	TGTGCCAGCAGCCTACATAACGCGGACGGTACGGAGACCCAGTACTTC	CASSLHNADGTETQYF
NA	TRBJ2-3	TRBV28	NA	TGTGCCAGCAGTTTGGACAGCACAGATACGCAGTATTTT	CASSLDSTDTQYF
NA	TRBJ2-5	TRBV27	TRBD2	TGTGCCAGCATCAACACAGCAGCGGGGACTCCTAAAGAGACCCAGTACTTC	CASINTAAGTPKETQYF
NA	TRBJ2-3	TRBV27	TRBD2	TGTGCCAGCAAGGCCCAGGATGGGGAGCGGGAGGCCCCAGATACGCAGTATTTT	CASKAQDGEREAPDTQYF
NA	TRBJ2-7	TRBV7-3	TRBD2	TGTGCCAGCAGCTTAAGTGGTACCGGGACTAGCGGGACAGACTACGAGCAGTACTTC	CASSLSGTGTSGTDYEQYF
NA	TRBJ1-5	TRBV30	NA	TGTGCCTGGACCAGCAATCAGCCCCAGCATTTT	CAWTSNQPQHF
NA	TRBJ2-3	TRBV6-1	NA	TGTGCCAGCAGTGAAGGCGGGGATACGCAGTATTTT	CASSEGGDTQYF
NA	TRBJ1-1	TRBV28	TRBD1	TGTGCCAGCAGTTCCCCGGGGGGACAGGGATACACTGAAGCTTTCTTT	CASSSPGGQGYTEAFF
NA	TRBJ2-5	TRBV28	NA	TGTGCCAGCAGTACCCTCGGACAAGAGACCCAGTACTTC	CASSTLGQETQYF
NA	TRBJ2-2	TRBV9	NA	TGTGCCAGCAGCCCCCCGGCAACCCCGAACACCGGGGAGCTGTTTTTT	CASSPPATPNTGELFF